Below, one T cell receptor beta chain is given with its context. Trimming stripped 1 base from V and 5 bases from J, with 11 bases between. Germline V gene lookup returns CDR1 PRHDT and CDR2 FYEKMQ (reference sequence). This CDR3 contains 14 residues. This sample is part of a study of blood T cell repertoires in COVID-19. On the study more broadly: The United States, Italy and Spain were the sources of the acute and convalescent COVID-19 samples. Nucleic acid was either cDNA or gDNA, and it came from T cells, B-cell-depleted T cells, or PBMCs.

Original data processing: Amplification of reference gene primers provided the estimated nucleated cell counts. Method: immunoSEQ multiplex PCR; TCRdb's copy keeps in-frame clones and lacks some. V and J calls and clone size are given by that table; D and trimming were obtained from the DNA. The data show around 130,000 clones, approximately 85% seen once. The V gene is TRBV13, the J gene TRBJ1-1; D not resolved. The sequence was collected from a human donor in a cohort sampled during active COVID-19. Sequenced sample: peripheral blood. CDR3 loop: CASSLEGRATEAFF. CDR3 nucleotides: TGTGCCAGCAGCTTAGAAGGGAGGGCGACTGAAGCTTTCTTT.